This TCR beta chain is from a study of T cell repertoires in cytomegalovirus infection. Background on the study: Through public TCR beta signatures, both CMV infection and matching HLA type were indicated.

Looked up from germline, CDR1 is SEHNR and CDR2 is FQNEAQ (reference sequence). Trimming left V 2 bases short and J 2 bases short, with 7 bases between. The CDR3 is made up of 14 amino acids. The study, taken as a whole, reports: The ex vivo response was dominated by HLA-C-restricted CMV-specific TCR beta clonotypes.

On this clonotype itself: Its antigen is unknown.

From the reads, TCRdb called clonotypes with MiXCR, one entry per CDR3 protein. The sample lists roughly 920,000 distinct CDR3 sequences; about a third were seen once. The source is a human donor in good health (CMV status not recorded). Some clones in this sample may be carry-over from other donors' samples. The sample in question was cultured CD8+ T cells from PBMCs, obtained from culture after CMV antigen stimulation. The chain recombines TRBV7-9 with TRBJ2-4; D is perhaps TRBD2 (5 bases). CDR3 nucleotides: TGTGCCAGCAGCTTACCGGGGACCAAAAACATTCAGTACTTC. It encodes CASSLPGTKNIQYF. Combining the CDR3 with reference TRBV7-9 and TRBJ2-4 gives the whole variable domain DTGVSQNPRHKITKRGQNVTFRCDPISEHNRLYWYRQTLGQGPEFLTYFQNEAQLEKSRLLSDRFSAERPKGSFSTLEIQRTEQGDSAMYLCASSLPGTKNIQYFGAGTRLSVL.